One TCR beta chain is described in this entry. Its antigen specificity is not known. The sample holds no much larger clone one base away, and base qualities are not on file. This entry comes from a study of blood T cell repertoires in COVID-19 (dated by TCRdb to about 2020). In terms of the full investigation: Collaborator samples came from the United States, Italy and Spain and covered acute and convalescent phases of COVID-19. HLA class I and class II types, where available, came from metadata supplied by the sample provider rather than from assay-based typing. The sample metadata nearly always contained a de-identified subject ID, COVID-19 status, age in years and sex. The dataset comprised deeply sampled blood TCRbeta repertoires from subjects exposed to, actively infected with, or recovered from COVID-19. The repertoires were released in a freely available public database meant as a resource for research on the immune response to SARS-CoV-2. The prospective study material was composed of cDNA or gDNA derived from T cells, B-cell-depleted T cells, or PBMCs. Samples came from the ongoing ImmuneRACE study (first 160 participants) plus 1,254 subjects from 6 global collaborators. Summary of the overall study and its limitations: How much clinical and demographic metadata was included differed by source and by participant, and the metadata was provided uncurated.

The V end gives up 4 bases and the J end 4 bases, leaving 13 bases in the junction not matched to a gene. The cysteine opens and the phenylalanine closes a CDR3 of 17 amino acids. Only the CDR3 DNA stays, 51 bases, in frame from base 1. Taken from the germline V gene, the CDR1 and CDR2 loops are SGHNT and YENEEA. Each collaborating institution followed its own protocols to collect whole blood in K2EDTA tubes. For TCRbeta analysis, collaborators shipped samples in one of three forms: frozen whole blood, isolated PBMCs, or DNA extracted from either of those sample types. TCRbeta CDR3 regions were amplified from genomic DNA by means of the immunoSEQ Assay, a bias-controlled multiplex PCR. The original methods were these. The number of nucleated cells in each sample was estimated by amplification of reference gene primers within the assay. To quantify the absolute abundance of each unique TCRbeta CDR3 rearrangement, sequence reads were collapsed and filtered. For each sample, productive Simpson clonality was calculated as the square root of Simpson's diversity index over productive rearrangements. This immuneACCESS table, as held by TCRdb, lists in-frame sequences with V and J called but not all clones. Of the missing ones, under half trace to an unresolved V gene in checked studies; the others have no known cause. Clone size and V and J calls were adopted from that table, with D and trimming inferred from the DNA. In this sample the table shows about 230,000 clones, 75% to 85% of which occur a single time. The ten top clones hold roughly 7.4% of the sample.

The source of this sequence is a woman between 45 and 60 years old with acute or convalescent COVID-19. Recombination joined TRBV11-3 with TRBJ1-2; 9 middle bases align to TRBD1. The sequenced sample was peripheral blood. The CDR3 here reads CASSSTGQGGGSYGYTF. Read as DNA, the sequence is TGTGCCAGCAGCTCTACGGGACAGGGCGGAGGGAGCTATGGCTACACCTTC.